This entry lists 14 T cell receptor beta chains sequenced from one sample in a study of shared clonotypes between healthy human individuals. The table came from immunoSEQ multiplex PCR; TCRdb's copy has only in-frame clones and leaves some out. The sample lists 490,000 or so clones; roughly 85% were seen once. The source material was PBMCs. The receptor set was obtained from a woman between 40 and 50 years old in good health. Some clones in this sample may be carry-over from other donors' samples.

The J gene is TRBJ2-1, the V gene TRBV18, with 9 positions matching TRBD2. The ends lost 6 bases at V and 5 bases at J; junction bases unmatched: 2. Germline V lookup: CDR1 KGHSH, CDR2 LQKENI. The CDR3 is 13 residues long. CDR3 amino acids: CASSASGDNEQFF. Written as DNA, the CDR3 is TGTGCCAGCTCTGCTAGCGGGGACAATGAGCAGTTCTTC. Full variable domain (rest looked up from reference TRBV18 and TRBJ2-1): NAGVMQNPRHLVRRRGQEARLRCSPMKGHSHVYWYRQLPEEGLKFMVYLQKENIIDESGMPKERFSAEFPKEGPSILRIQQVVRGDSAAYFCASSASGDNEQFFGPGTRLTVL.

The chain recombines TRBV30 with TRBJ2-1; TRBD2 matches at 10 bases. From germline, CDR1 is GTSNPN and CDR2 SVGIG (reference sequence). This CDR3 has 14 amino acids. Trimming cost V 0 bases and J 5 bases; bases outside gene matches: 1. The CDR3 nucleotides are TGTGCCTGGAGTGTAGGGACTAGCGACAATGAGCAGTTCTTC. Protein product: CAWSVGTSDNEQFF.

This clone was detected a few times. The rearrangement links TRBV7-9 to TRBJ1-3; maybe TRBD1 (6 bases). V was pared by 5 bases and J by 4 bases, with 12 bases between. The CDR3 extends over 14 amino acids. The germline CDR1 and CDR2 sequences are SEHNR and FQNEAQ (reference sequence). As DNA, the CDR3 is TGTGCCAGCAGCCGTTCAGGGACAGGAAACACCATATATTTT. It yields the protein CASSRSGTGNTIYF. The variable domain in full, completed from reference TRBV7-9 and TRBJ1-3, reads DTGVSQNPRHKITKRGQNVTFRCDPISEHNRLYWYRQTLGQGPEFLTYFQNEAQLEKSRLLSDRFSAERPKGSFSTLEIQRTEQGDSAMYLCASSRSGTGNTIYFGEGSWLTVV.

This clone appeared many times. The V and J genes are TRBV6-1 and TRBJ1-1; 8 positions match TRBD1. CDR1 and CDR2 (germline): MNHNS, SASEGT. V shed 6 bases and J 7 bases; nucleotides not matched to a gene: 7. The CDR3 has 13 amino acids. Here the CDR3 DNA reads TGTGCCAGCAGACCCAGGGGGCGGGTTGAAGCTTTCTTT. As protein: CASRPRGRVEAFF.

With regard to this clone: A much more abundant neighbour one base away suggests this may be a read error. The rearrangement uses TRBV6-5 and TRBJ1-2; no firm D call. This CDR3 comprises 13 residues. CDR1 MNHEY and CDR2 SVGAGI come from the germline V gene. This CDR3 is CTSRSPGSYGYTF. The CDR3 DNA reads as TGTACCAGCAGGTCCCCGGGGAGCTATGGCTACACCTTC.

The chain has TRBV10-2 and TRBJ2-7; 9 bases line up with TRBD1. V gave up 0 bases and J gave up 3 bases; unmatched junction bases: 9. The germline CDR1 and CDR2 sequences are WSHSY and SAAADI. The CDR3 spans 17 residues. The CDR3, as DNA: TGCGCCAGCAGTGAGTCATGGGGGACAGGGACCTTCTACGAGCAGTACTTC. It is translated as CASSESWGTGTFYEQYF.

The V call is TRBV5-4, the J call TRBJ2-7; 9 nucleotides match TRBD2. The CDR3 is 16 amino acids. The germline V gene encodes CDR1 SGHNT and CDR2 YYREEE (reference sequence). With 0 bases clipped from V and 0 bases from J, the junction kept 4 bases outside the gene matches. This CDR3 reads CASSLAGGRVSYEQYF. In nucleotides, the CDR3 is TGTGCCAGCAGCTTGGCCGGCGGGAGGGTCTCCTACGAGCAGTACTTC.

V usage is TRBV5-1 and J usage is TRBJ2-7; 12 nucleotides agree with TRBD1. This CDR3 region has 15 residues. CDR1 is SGHRS, CDR2 YFSETQ, per germline. V trimming: 4 bases; J trimming: 7 bases; junction bases outside the gene matches: 9. The CDR3, as DNA: TGCGCCAGCAGCATGGAGGGGACAGGGGGCCGGGAGCAGTACTTC. It translates to CASSMEGTGGREQYF.

The chain couples TRBV27 to TRBJ2-1; D is possibly TRBD1 or TRBD2 (5 bases each). Germline CDR1 and CDR2: MNHEY and SMNVEV (reference sequence). The germline V and J ends were trimmed by 6 bases and 5 bases, with 11 bases remaining between them. The CDR3 length is 13 residues. CDR3: CASRLWGNNEQFF. CDR3 DNA: TGTGCCAGCAGGCTCTGGGGGAACAATGAGCAGTTCTTC.

This CDR3 is CAWTINRIGGYTF. In nucleotides, the CDR3 is TGTGCCTGGACCATAAACAGGATTGGGGGCTACACCTTC. This rearrangement joins TRBV30 to TRBJ1-2, with D possibly being TRBD1 (5 bases). Germline V lookup: CDR1 GTSNPN, CDR2 SVGIG (reference sequence). The CDR3 extends over 13 amino acids. The germline V and J ends were trimmed by 4 bases and 8 bases, with 17 bases remaining between them.

The rearrangement joins TRBV5-1 to TRBJ1-1, with TRBD1 matching over 12 bases. This CDR3 comprises 15 residues. Germline loops: CDR1 SGHRS, CDR2 YFSETQ. The J segment lost 7 bases and the V segment lost 4 bases, leaving 8 bases of the junction unmatched. CDR3 sequence: CASSRGQGATVEAFF. The CDR3 bases are TGCGCCAGCAGCAGGGGACAGGGGGCCACGGTTGAAGCTTTCTTT.

The chain uses TRBV2 and TRBJ2-3; 11 nucleotides align to TRBD2. Germline CDR1 and CDR2: SNHLY and FYNNEI. The CDR3 loop spans 16 amino acids. V lost 4 bases to trimming and J lost 0 bases; unmatched junction nucleotides: 3. The CDR3 region has the DNA TGTGCCAGCAGTGCCGGGACTAGCGGAAGCACAGATACGCAGTATTTT. This gives the protein CASSAGTSGSTDTQYF.

V usage is TRBV28 and J usage is TRBJ2-1; TRBD2 matches at 11 bases. CDR3 size: 17 residues. J was trimmed by 10 bases and V by 4 bases; bases with no gene match: 15. The germline CDR1 and CDR2 sequences are MDHEN and SYDVKM. Written as DNA, the CDR3 is TGTGCCAGCAGTTCCTTGGGAATAGCGGGAGGGGTAAGCGAGCAGTTCTTC. As protein: CASSSLGIAGGVSEQFF.

This clone was picked up a small number of times. The chain joins TRBV30 to TRBJ1-1; weak D call: TRBD1 (5 bases). CDR3 length: 14 amino acids. Germline V gives CDR1 GTSNPN, CDR2 SVGIG (reference sequence). The V end lost 0 bases, the J end lost 0 bases, and 8 bases lay between the germline ends. CDR3 loop: CAWSVLGVNTEAFF. DNA of the CDR3: TGTGCCTGGAGTGTACTAGGGGTGAACACTGAAGCTTTCTTT. The full variable domain, completed using reference TRBV30 and TRBJ1-1, is SQTIHQWPATLVQPVGSPLSLECTVEGTSNPNLYWYRQAAGRGLQLLFYSVGIGQISSEVPQNLSASRPQDRQFILSSKKLLLSDSGFYLCAWSVLGVNTEAFFGQGTRLTVV.